The 25 T cell receptor beta chains in this list originate from one sample, sequenced in a study of patients and donors after allogeneic stem cell transplantation. Each CDR3 protein gets one entry after TCRdb re-called the RT-PCR reads with MiXCR. In the table there are hundreds of thousands of distinct CDR3 sequences, 16% of which are singletons. The sequencing input was blood, either unsorted or a sorted T cell fraction (not recorded which). The receptors derive from a human donor who was either an allogeneic HSCT recipient or a stem cell or donor lymphocyte infusion donor (not recorded which). It is not recorded whose cells these are; they may come from a transplant donor.

The rearrangement joins TRBV7-6 to TRBJ2-6; D is undetermined. CDR1 is SGHVS and CDR2 is FNYEAQ in the germline V gene. V was pared by 3 bases and J by 4 bases, with 19 bases between. The CDR3 has 18 residues. CDR3 protein: CASSLNSPLRSGANVLTF. CDR3 nucleotide sequence: TGTGCCAGCAGCTTGAACTCCCCTCTACGGTCCGGGGCCAACGTCCTGACTTTC. The whole variable domain, remainder taken from reference TRBV7-6 and TRBJ2-6, is GAGVSQSPRYKVTKRGQDVALRCDPISGHVSLYWYRQALGQGPEFLTYFNYEAQQDKSGLPNDRFSAERPEGSISTLTIQRTEQRDSAMYRCASSLNSPLRSGANVLTFGAGSRLTVL.

This clonotype has a handful of counts. The rearrangement links TRBV19 to TRBJ2-2; D tentatively fits TRBD1 or TRBD2 (5 bases each). The germline V gene has CDR1 LNHDA and CDR2 SQIVND (reference sequence). The V gene lost 3 bases and the J gene lost 2 bases, with 10 bases spanning the gap. The CDR3 extends over 15 amino acids. CDR3 amino acids: CASSIWDLNTGELFF. The CDR3 DNA reads as TGTGCCAGTAGTATCTGGGACCTTAACACCGGGGAGCTGTTTTTT.

The chain couples TRBV2 to TRBJ1-5; 8 bases agree with TRBD1. The CDR3 runs 14 residues. Per the germline V gene, CDR1 is SNHLY and CDR2 is FYNNEI. Losses at the gene ends were 5 bases for V and 5 bases for J; bases not matched to a gene: 5. For the CDR3, the DNA is TGTGCCAGCAGTACTGACAGGGGATATCAGCCCCAGCATTTT. Translated: CASSTDRGYQPQHF.

This clonotype was counted a few times. CDR3 amino acids: CASSDGPPLHEQYF. The CDR3 bases are TGTGCCAGCAGTGATGGCCCCCCTCTACACGAGCAGTACTTC. The rearrangement joins TRBV6-1 to TRBJ2-7; D gene uncertain. Germline values: CDR1 MNHNS, CDR2 SASEGT. Trimming pared 3 bases from V and 5 bases from J, leaving 14 bases between. The CDR3 covers 14 residues.

About this clonotype: The junction departs from the called germline gene at one end, perhaps through a read error. The rearrangement joins TRBV2 to TRBJ2-5; D gene ambiguous. The V gene's germline CDR1 is SNHLY and CDR2 FYNNEI. This CDR3 has 12 amino acids. The CDR3 here is CACSVRSETQYF. DNA for the CDR3: TGTGCCTGCAGTGTCAGATCTGAGACCCAGTACTTC. Based on the CDR3 plus reference TRBV2 and TRBJ2-5, the full variable domain is EPEVTQTPSHQVTQMGQEVILRCVPISNHLYFYWYRQILGQKVEFLVSFYNNEISEKSEIFDDQFSVERPDGSNFTLKIRSTKLEDSAMYFCACSVRSETQYFGPGTRLLVL.

This chain links TRBV5-1 with TRBJ2-1, with D perhaps matching TRBD2 (7 bases). The V end lost 4 bases, the J end lost 12 bases, and 14 bases lay between the germline ends. Germline V gene lookup returns CDR1 SGHRS and CDR2 YFSETQ. The CDR3 extends over 12 amino acids. The CDR3 sequence is CASSPEGGGQFF. In DNA, the CDR3 is TGCGCCAGCAGCCCGGAGGGAGGGGGGCAGTTCTTC.

V gene TRBV25-1 combines with J gene TRBJ1-2; no clear D. Germline V lookup: CDR1 MGHDK, CDR2 SYGVNS. This CDR3 region has 14 residues. The V and J ends lost 4 bases and 6 bases respectively, with 15 bases between them. This CDR3 reads CASSGDGRSHGYTF. The CDR3 DNA reads TGTGCCAGCAGTGGCGATGGGAGATCTCATGGCTACACCTTC.

This clonotype was counted only a few times. The rearrangement joins TRBV6-2 or TRBV6-3 to TRBJ2-1, with TRBD2 identical over 9 bases. Trimming took 5 bases from V and 8 from J; bases not matched to a gene: 16. The CDR3 is made up of 17 amino acids. Germline loops: CDR1 MNHEY, CDR2 SVGEGT. CDR3 nucleotide sequence: TGTGCCAGCAGTAGGGCCAGAGCGGGAGGTCTCGGGTATGAGCAGTTCTTC. The encoded protein is CASSRARAGGLGYEQFF.

V usage is TRBV24-1 and J usage is TRBJ1-3, with no clear D. The CDR3 extends over 14 amino acids. V lost 4 bases and J lost 5, with 11 bases in between. The V gene's germline CDR1 is KGHDR and CDR2 SFDVKD. The CDR3 protein is CATSETGIRNTIYF. CDR3 coding DNA: TGTGCCACCAGTGAAACCGGGATTCGAAACACCATATATTTT.

This clonotype came up a few times. The chain links TRBV7-3 to TRBJ2-2, with 11 bases lining up with TRBD2. J gave up 3 bases and V 6 bases, and 3 bases lay outside the gene matches. CDR1 SGHTA and CDR2 FQGTGA come from the germline V gene. This CDR3 has 15 residues. The CDR3: CASSVAGGDTGELFF. The CDR3 nucleotides are TGTGCCAGCAGTGTAGCGGGGGGGGACACCGGGGAGCTGTTTTTT.

The rearrangement uses TRBV18 and TRBJ2-3; 10 positions match TRBD1. This CDR3 spans 16 amino acids. Per the germline V gene, CDR1 is KGHSH and CDR2 is LQKENI. The V and J ends lost 2 bases and 4 bases, in that order; junction bases with no gene match: 6. As DNA, the CDR3 is TGTGCCAGCTCACCATGGTTCGGACAGGGGGCAGATACGCAGTATTTT. It yields the protein CASSPWFGQGADTQYF. Full variable domain (outside the CDR3, taken from reference TRBV18 and TRBJ2-3): NAGVMQNPRHLVRRRGQEARLRCSPMKGHSHVYWYRQLPEEGLKFMVYLQKENIIDESGMPKERFSAEFPKEGPSILRIQQVVRGDSAAYFCASSPWFGQGADTQYFGPGTRLTVL.

This clonotype was counted only a few times. The chain has TRBV3-1 and TRBJ2-1; a possible D gene is TRBD2 (5 bases). V shed 1 base and J shed 3 bases, with 13 bases lying between them. Germline CDR1 reads LGHDT; CDR2 reads YNNKEL (reference sequence). CDR3 length equals 16 residues. The CDR3 protein is CASSQGSRTFYNEQFF. The CDR3 DNA is TGTGCCAGCAGCCAAGGCTCCCGGACTTTCTACAATGAGCAGTTCTTC.

The CDR3 region has the DNA TGTGCCAGCAGTGCAGGGTGGGGGAACACTGAAGCTTTCTTT. Its translation is CASSAGWGNTEAFF. The V gene is TRBV6-1, the J gene TRBJ1-1; D is possibly TRBD1 (5 bases). Looked up from germline, CDR1 is MNHNS and CDR2 is SASEGT. Trimming removed 4 bases from V and 1 base from J, with 10 bases in between. The CDR3 is 14 amino acids.

In this sample, this clonotype turned up a few times. J is TRBJ2-5 and V is TRBV12-3 or TRBV12-4, with 10 positions matching TRBD2. The CDR3 consists of 15 residues. Trimming at V came to 5 bases and at J to 3 bases, leaving 6 bases not matched to a gene. CDR3: CASSPPGLAKETQYF. In DNA form, the CDR3 reads TGTGCCAGCAGTCCCCCGGGACTAGCGAAAGAGACCCAGTACTTC.

The table lists this clonotype with a few counts. The rearrangement links TRBV9 to TRBJ2-7; perhaps D is TRBD1 or TRBD2 (5 bases each). This CDR3 has 15 residues. CDR1 SGDLS and CDR2 YYNGEE come from the germline V gene. Trimming took 2 bases from V and 0 from J, leaving 12 bases between them. CDR3 residues: CASSVGGDLSYEQYF. DNA of the CDR3: TGTGCCAGCAGCGTGGGTGGGGACCTCTCCTACGAGCAGTACTTC. Full variable domain (outside the CDR3, taken from reference TRBV9 and TRBJ2-7): DSGVTQTPKHLITATGQRVTLRCSPRSGDLSVYWYQQSLDQGLQFLIQYYNGEERAKGNILERFSAQQFPDLHSELNLSSLELGDSALYFCASSVGGDLSYEQYFGPGTRLTVT.

In its sample, this clonotype was seen a few times. This CDR3 reads CASSPQGSTEAFF. The CDR3 nucleotides are TGTGCCAGCAGCCCTCAGGGGAGCACTGAAGCTTTCTTT. The genes are TRBV9 and TRBJ1-1; D is perhaps TRBD1 (6 bases). Trimming cost V 4 bases and J 4 bases, with 11 bases left between them. The CDR3 is 13 residues long. Germline-derived CDR1 and CDR2 are SGDLS and YYNGEE.

V is TRBV6-1 and J is TRBJ2-2; 7 nucleotides align to TRBD2. Trimming took 6 bases from V and 2 from J; bases not matched to a gene: 6. The CDR3 is 15 amino acids. The germline V gene encodes CDR1 MNHNS and CDR2 SASEGT. Written as DNA, the CDR3 is TGTGCCAGCAGCGGAGCGGGACTAAACACCGGGGAGCTGTTTTTT. Amino acids: CASSGAGLNTGELFF.

The rearrangement uses TRBV12-3 or TRBV12-4 and TRBJ1-1, with no clear D. This CDR3 is built from 14 residues. V lost 3 bases to trimming and J lost 0 bases, with 8 bases between them. This chain's CDR3 is CASSFRVLNTEAFF. The CDR3 DNA is TGTGCCAGCAGTTTTCGGGTTCTGAACACTGAAGCTTTCTTT.

This clonotype has only a few counts. The chain carries TRBV6-4 and TRBJ2-3; tentatively, D is TRBD2 (6 bases). The CDR3 contains 16 residues. CDR1 is MRHNA and CDR2 is SNTAGT in the germline V gene. Trimming removed 4 bases from V and 2 bases from J, with 16 bases in between. In DNA form, the CDR3 reads TGTGCCAGCAGTGTAGGGCTAGCGCCCACCACAGATACGCAGTATTTT. Its translation: CASSVGLAPTTDTQYF.

The rearrangement joins TRBV5-1 to TRBJ2-7; the D is unclear. This CDR3 spans 14 amino acids. From germline, CDR1 is SGHRS and CDR2 YFSETQ. V lost 4 bases and J lost 2, with 13 bases in between. CDR3: CASSLDIAAYEQYF. CDR3 in DNA: TGCGCCAGCAGCCTTGACATTGCCGCCTACGAGCAGTACTTC.

This clonotype has only a few counts. The chain recombines TRBV30 with TRBJ2-5, with 11 nucleotides matching TRBD1. The CDR3 is 15 residues long. Per germline, CDR1 GTSNPN and CDR2 SVGIG (reference sequence). The J segment lost 6 bases and the V segment lost 2 bases, leaving 8 bases of the junction unmatched. CDR3 sequence: CAWSTAGQGAKTQYF. The CDR3 DNA sequence: TGTGCCTGGAGTACCGCTGGACAGGGGGCGAAGACCCAGTACTTC.

Only a few counts were recorded for this clonotype. This chain connects TRBV7-6 to TRBJ2-1, with a tentative D call TRBD1 (6 bases). The CDR3 loop spans 15 amino acids. Between the trimmed V and J ends, which lost 4 bases and 4 bases, there was a span of 14 bases. Germline V gene sequence: CDR1 SGHVS, CDR2 FNYEAQ. CDR3 protein: CASSSQGRFYNEQFF. In DNA form, the CDR3 reads TGTGCCAGCAGCTCACAGGGCAGGTTTTACAATGAGCAGTTCTTC.

Comments on this clonotype: One end of the junction fails to match germline, which may point to a read error. The rearrangement links TRBV11-2 to TRBJ2-7, with D uncertain. Germline V gene data show CDR1 as SGHAT and CDR2 as FQNNGV. The CDR3 is 13 residues long. CDR3 nucleotide sequence: TGTTCCAGCAGCCACCGGTGGGGTCACGAGCAGTACTTC. Amino acids: CSSSHRWGHEQYF.

V gene TRBV20-1 combines with J gene TRBJ2-5; TRBD1 is a possible D gene (6 bases). CDR3 size: 13 residues. The germline V gene encodes CDR1 DFQATT and CDR2 SNEGSKA (reference sequence). Deletions cut 1 base from V and 1 base from J, with 7 bases between. The CDR3 nucleotides are TGCAGTGCTAGAGGGGGGCCCCAAGAGACCCAGTACTTC. Translation: CSARGGPQETQYF.

This clonotype was counted between two and nine times. The J gene is TRBJ2-1, the V gene TRBV11-2, with 14 bases that match TRBD2. The CDR3 has 14 amino acids. Germline loops: CDR1 SGHAT, CDR2 FQNNGV. J lost 14 bases, V lost 4 bases, and 7 bases had no gene match. This CDR3 is CASSSGLAGVGEFF. CDR3 sequence (DNA): TGTGCCAGCAGCTCGGGACTAGCGGGAGTAGGGGAGTTCTTC.